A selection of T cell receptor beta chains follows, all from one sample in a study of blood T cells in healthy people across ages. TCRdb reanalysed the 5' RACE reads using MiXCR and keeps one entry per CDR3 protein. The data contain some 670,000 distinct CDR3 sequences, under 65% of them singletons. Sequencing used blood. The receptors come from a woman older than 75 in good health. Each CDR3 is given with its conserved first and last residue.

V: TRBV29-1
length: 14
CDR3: CSVGLANSYNEQFF

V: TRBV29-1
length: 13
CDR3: CSVGLAGRYEQFF

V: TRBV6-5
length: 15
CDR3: CASSYNGAVTGEQFF

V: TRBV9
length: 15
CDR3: CASSEGSSGWYEQYF

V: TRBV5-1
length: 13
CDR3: CASSPSYTGELFF

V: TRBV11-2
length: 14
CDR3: CASSLDQGRNEQFF

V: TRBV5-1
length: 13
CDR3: CASSFDLTHGYTF

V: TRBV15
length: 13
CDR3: CATSRQRGQGYTF

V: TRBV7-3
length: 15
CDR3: CASSFGWRSYNEQFF

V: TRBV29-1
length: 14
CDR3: CSVEAGKSSYEQYF

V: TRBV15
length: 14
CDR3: CATSRVGRADTQYF

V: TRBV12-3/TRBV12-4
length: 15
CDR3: CASSLEAGDQETQYF

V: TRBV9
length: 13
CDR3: CASSVRQNSPLHF

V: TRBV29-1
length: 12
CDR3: CSVKSDGYGYTF

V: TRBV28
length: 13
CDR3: CASSSPGTGTQYF

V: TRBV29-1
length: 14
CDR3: CSVETPAGTDTQYF

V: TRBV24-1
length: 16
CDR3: CATSGGLAGEGYTQYF

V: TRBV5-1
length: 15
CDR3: CASSKDGPNTGELFF